These T cell receptor beta chains were read from a single sample in a study of cytomegalovirus exposure and HLA in healthy donors. The repertoire was sequenced with immunoSEQ multiplex PCR; TCRdb's copy has only in-frame clones and lacks some. The sample has approximately 54,000 clones, and its top ten clones hold approximately 6.8%. The source material was PBMCs. These receptors originate from a woman between 40 and 50 years old in good health and CMV-seronegative. Each CDR3 is given with its conserved first and last residue. A D gene is named only where the DNA matches it firmly.

cdr3_aa cdr3_nt j_call v_call d_call
CASSPQTGTRQPQHF TGTGCCAGCAGTCCCCAGACAGGGACCCGTCAGCCCCAGCATTTT TRBJ1-5 TRBV28 TRBD1
CASSFTGGRAEQFF TGTGCCAGCAGCTTTACGGGAGGGAGGGCTGAGCAGTTCTTC TRBJ2-1 TRBV11-3 TRBD2
CASSFDDRVGAFF TGTGCCAGCAGCTTCGACGACAGGGTGGGAGCTTTCTTT TRBJ1-1 TRBV7-2 TRBD1
CASSRQGVLNSPLHF TGTGCCAGCAGTCGACAGGGGGTCCTTAATTCACCCCTCCACTTT TRBJ1-6 TRBV28 TRBD1
CASRVEGQDYGYTF TGTGCCAGTAGGGTGGAGGGGCAGGACTATGGCTACACCTTC TRBJ1-2 TRBV19 -
CASSPGSSLYQPQHF TGTGCCAGCAGTCCCGGGTCGTCCCTTTATCAGCCCCAGCATTTT TRBJ1-5 TRBV7-8 -
CAWRGQAGYEQYF TGTGCCTGGCGAGGACAGGCCGGATACGAGCAGTACTTC TRBJ2-7 TRBV30 TRBD1
CASSHSGGGNQPQHF TGTGCCAGCAGCCACTCCGGGGGGGGCAATCAGCCCCAGCATTTT TRBJ1-5 TRBV6-6 -
CASSPTGPLNEKLFF TGTGCCAGCTCTCCGACAGGGCCCCTTAATGAAAAACTGTTTTTT TRBJ1-4 TRBV18 TRBD1
CASSLGGGGTQETQYF TGTGCCAGCAGCTTAGGAGGGGGCGGGACCCAAGAGACCCAGTACTTC TRBJ2-5 TRBV7-7 -
CASSLVERGTQYF TGTGCCAGCAGCTTGGTCGAGCGGGGTACGCAGTATTTT TRBJ2-3 TRBV5-6 TRBD2
CASSLVSGRVETQYF TGTGCCAGCAGCTTAGTAAGCGGGAGAGTAGAGACCCAGTACTTC TRBJ2-5 TRBV7-7 TRBD2
CASTPRTGAGTEAFF TGTGCCAGCACCCCAAGGACGGGAGCGGGCACTGAAGCTTTCTTT TRBJ1-1 TRBV6-5 -
CASSFGGNTEAFF TGTGCCAGCAGCTTCGGGGGGAACACTGAAGCTTTCTTT TRBJ1-1 TRBV7-9 -
CASSWTGVNSPLHF TGTGCCAGCTCTTGGACAGGGGTGAATTCACCCCTCCACTTT TRBJ1-6 TRBV2 TRBD1
CASSLSSGGGNEQFF TGTGCCAGCAGCTTATCCAGCGGGGGAGGCAATGAGCAGTTCTTC TRBJ2-1 TRBV11-3 TRBD2
CASSQFGLAGDEQYF TGTGCCAGCAGCCAATTTGGCCTAGCGGGAGACGAGCAGTACTTC TRBJ2-7 TRBV4-2 TRBD2
CASLLGNQPQHF TGCGCCAGCCTCCTAGGCAATCAGCCCCAGCATTTT TRBJ1-5 TRBV10-1 -
CASSEVGEAFF TGTGCCAGCAGTGAGGTGGGCGAGGCTTTCTTT TRBJ1-1 TRBV2 -
CASSLIPERGLTEAFF TGCGCCAGCAGCCTCATTCCCGAAAGGGGGCTAACTGAAGCTTTCTTT TRBJ1-1 TRBV5-1 TRBD1
CASSLPGGLEQYF TGTGCCAGCAGTTTACCAGGGGGCCTCGAGCAGTACTTC TRBJ2-7 TRBV28 TRBD1
CASSIGLAGRFF TGTGCCAGCAGCATAGGACTAGCGGGACGGTTCTTC TRBJ2-1 TRBV5-6 TRBD2
CASSVVDDFPHEQFF TGTGCCAGCAGCGTAGTTGACGACTTCCCGCACGAGCAGTTCTTC TRBJ2-1 TRBV9 -
CASSLGGGGAYNEQFF TGTGCCAGCAGCTTAGGGGGCGGGGGCGCTTACAATGAGCAGTTCTTC TRBJ2-1 TRBV11-3 -
CASSYSGRGNTEAFF TGTGCCAGCAGTTACTCGGGAAGGGGGAACACTGAAGCTTTCTTT TRBJ1-1 TRBV6-5 -
CASSLVPRVNTEAFF TGCGCCAGCAGCTTGGTGCCCAGGGTGAACACTGAAGCTTTCTTT TRBJ1-1 TRBV5-1 -
CASSPQGAGGYTF TGTGCCAGCTCACCCCAGGGGGCGGGTGGCTACACCTTC TRBJ1-2 TRBV18 TRBD1
CASSPNGEQETQYF TGTGCCAGCAGCCCCAACGGGGAACAAGAGACCCAGTACTTC TRBJ2-5 TRBV9 -
CASRYGTGGATAYEQYF TGTGCCAGCAGATATGGGACAGGGGGCGCTACGGCCTACGAGCAGTACTTC TRBJ2-7 TRBV28 TRBD1
CASSYSLAGKYEQYF TGTGCCAGCAGTTACTCACTAGCGGGGAAGTACGAGCAGTACTTC TRBJ2-7 TRBV6-5 TRBD2
CASSPYGGHNEQFF TGTGCCAGCTCACCGTACGGAGGCCACAATGAGCAGTTCTTC TRBJ2-1 TRBV18 -
CASSQGLAGGPYNEQFF TGTGCCAGCAGCCAAGGTCTAGCGGGGGGCCCGTACAATGAGCAGTTCTTC TRBJ2-1 TRBV4-2 TRBD2
CASSSGGTNTGELFF TGCGCCAGCAGTTCGGGGGGGACGAACACCGGGGAGCTGTTTTTT TRBJ2-2 TRBV5-1 TRBD2
CASSAPEDRVGAFF TGTGCCAGCAGTGCCCCCGAGGACAGGGTAGGGGCTTTCTTT TRBJ1-1 TRBV28 TRBD1
CASSSGLAGGNTQYF TGTGCCAGCAGTTCTGGACTAGCGGGAGGAAATACGCAGTATTTT TRBJ2-3 TRBV27 TRBD2
CASRASGSGETQYF TGTGCCAGCAGGGCTAGCGGGAGTGGCGAGACCCAGTACTTC TRBJ2-5 TRBV6-5 TRBD2
CASSFSGVTDTQYF TGCGCCAGCAGTTTTAGCGGGGTAACAGATACGCAGTATTTT TRBJ2-3 TRBV5-1 TRBD2
CASSQDSYRGQRIYEQYF TGCGCCAGCAGCCAAGATAGTTATAGGGGACAGCGAATCTACGAGCAGTACTTC TRBJ2-7 TRBV4-1 TRBD1
CASSGGRDSYEQYF TGTGCCAGCAGCGGAGGGCGGGACTCCTACGAGCAGTACTTC TRBJ2-7 TRBV13 -
CASRETTFGEAFF TGTGCCAGCAGGGAAACGACTTTTGGTGAAGCTTTCTTT TRBJ1-1 TRBV6-1 -
CASSYWEGPLYEQYF TGTGCCAGCAGTTACTGGGAGGGACCACTCTACGAGCAGTACTTC TRBJ2-7 TRBV6-5 TRBD2
CASSLGPGETQYF TGTGCCAGCAGCTTAGGACCGGGGGAGACCCAGTACTTC TRBJ2-5 TRBV7-3 -
CASLRPAGVAEQFF TGTGCCAGCTTACGGCCAGCGGGAGTTGCTGAGCAGTTCTTC TRBJ2-1 TRBV2 TRBD2
CASSVTSGGFDNEQFF TGTGCCAGCAGTGTGACTAGCGGGGGGTTTGATAATGAGCAGTTCTTC TRBJ2-1 TRBV25-1 TRBD2
CASSSVQGIPGELFF TGTGCCAGCAGCTCCGTACAGGGAATCCCCGGGGAGCTGTTTTTT TRBJ2-2 TRBV11-2 -
CASSLLGPPLPANSPLHF TGTGCCAGCAGTTTATTGGGGCCGCCTTTGCCCGCTAATTCACCCCTCCACTTT TRBJ1-6 TRBV27 -